This entry describes one T cell receptor (beta chain). What it recognizes is unknown. Using immunoSEQ multiplex PCR, the repertoire was profiled, and TCRdb retains in-frame clones only, with some absent. Of roughly 58,000 clones listed, less than 90% are singletons. J was trimmed by 6 bases and V by 5 bases; bases with no gene match: 3. The germline gives CDR1 LNHDA, CDR2 SQIVND (reference sequence). The CDR3 has 15 residues. The sample belongs to a study of OX40 agonist ivuxolimab in advanced cancers. Whole-study context: The eligibility criteria allowed prior anti-PD-1, anti-PD-L1 or anti-CTLA-4 therapy, and 40% had some. Study-wide results and limits: In general, CD8+ T cells held more expanded clones than CD4+ did, on average.

The origin of this receptor is an adult with an advanced solid tumor such as melanoma, head and neck, liver or kidney cancer. This sequence joins TRBV19 and TRBJ2-1; the match to TRBD2 covers 14 bases. The sample in question was CD4+ or CD8+ T cells sorted from blood, obtained in a trial of the OX40 agonist ivuxolimab. CDR3: CASSGTSGSINEQFF. In DNA form, the CDR3 reads TGTGCCAGTAGTGGGACTAGCGGGAGTATCAATGAGCAGTTCTTC.